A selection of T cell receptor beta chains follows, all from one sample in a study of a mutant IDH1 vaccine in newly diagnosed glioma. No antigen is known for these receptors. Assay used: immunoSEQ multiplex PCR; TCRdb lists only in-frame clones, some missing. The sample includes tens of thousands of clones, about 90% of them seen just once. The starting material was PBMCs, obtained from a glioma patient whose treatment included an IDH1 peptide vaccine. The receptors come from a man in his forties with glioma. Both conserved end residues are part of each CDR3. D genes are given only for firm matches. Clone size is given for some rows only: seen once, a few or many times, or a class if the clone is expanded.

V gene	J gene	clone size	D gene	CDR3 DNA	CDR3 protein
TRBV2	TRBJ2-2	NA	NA	TGTGCCAGCAATAGGGGCGCGACCGGGGAGCTGTTTTTT	CASNRGATGELFF
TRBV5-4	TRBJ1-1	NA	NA	TGTGCCAGCAGCTTGGGATGGGATGCTGAAGCTTTCTTT	CASSLGWDAEAFF
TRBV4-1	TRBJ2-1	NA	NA	TGCGCCAGCAGCGGACGTGGTGAGCAGTTCTTC	CASSGRGEQFF
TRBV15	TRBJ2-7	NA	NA	TGTGCCACCAGCAGACGGCTGAGCTACGAGCAGTACTTC	CATSRRLSYEQYF
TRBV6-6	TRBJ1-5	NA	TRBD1	TGTGCCAGCAGGGGACAGGGAACGCGTATCGTACAGCCCCAGCATTTT	CASRGQGTRIVQPQHF
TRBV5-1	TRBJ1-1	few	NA	TGCGCCAGCAGCCGGGACACTGAAGCTTTCTTT	CASSRDTEAFF
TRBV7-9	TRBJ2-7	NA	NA	TGTGCCAGCAGCTTGGGGCGGTCGGCCTACGAGCAGTACTTC	CASSLGRSAYEQYF
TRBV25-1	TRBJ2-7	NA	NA	TGTGCCAGCGGAGGGGATGGATATTTCTACGAGCAGTACTTC	CASGGDGYFYEQYF
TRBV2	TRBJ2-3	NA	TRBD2	TGTGCCAGCAGTTTAACCAGCGGGAGTCGCGATACGCAGTATTTT	CASSLTSGSRDTQYF
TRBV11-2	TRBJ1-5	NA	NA	TGTGCCAGCAGCTCCGACCGATTCCAGCCCCAGCATTTT	CASSSDRFQPQHF
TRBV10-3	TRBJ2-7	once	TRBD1	TGTGCCATCAGTGAGTCGGACAGGGTCTACGAGCAGTACTTC	CAISESDRVYEQYF
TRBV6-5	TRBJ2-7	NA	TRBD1	TGTGCCAGCAGGACAGGGGATCGGTACGAGCAGTACTTC	CASRTGDRYEQYF
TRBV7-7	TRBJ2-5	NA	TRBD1	TGTGCCAGCAGCGGGGGGACAGGGTGGGAGACCCAGTACTTC	CASSGGTGWETQYF
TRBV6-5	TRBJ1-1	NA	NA	TGTGCCAGCAGTTACTCGTCCGCGAGCCCTGAAGCTTTCTTT	CASSYSSASPEAFF
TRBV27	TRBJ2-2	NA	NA	TGTGCCAGCAGCCTCCTAGGGGACACCGGGGAGCTGTTTTTT	CASSLLGDTGELFF
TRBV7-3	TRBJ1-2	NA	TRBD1	TGTGCCAGCAGCCAGATGGGACAGGGCCCAGGAACCTTC	CASSQMGQGPGTF
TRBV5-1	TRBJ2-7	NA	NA	TGCGCCAGCAGCTCGACAGACGAGCAGTACTTC	CASSSTDEQYF
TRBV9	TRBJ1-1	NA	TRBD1	TGTGCCAGCAGCAGGACAGGGGGTATTGAAGCTTTCTTT	CASSRTGGIEAFF
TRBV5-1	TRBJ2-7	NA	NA	TGCGCCAGCACCCCGTTGGGGGGTGGGACCTACGAGCAGTACTTC	CASTPLGGGTYEQYF
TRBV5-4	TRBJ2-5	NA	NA	TGTGCCAGCAGCAGGGACGGGGAGACCCAGTACTTC	CASSRDGETQYF
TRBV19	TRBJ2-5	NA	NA	TGTGCCAGTAGTGTGACAGCGGAACAAGAGACCCAGTACTTC	CASSVTAEQETQYF
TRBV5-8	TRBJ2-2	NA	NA	TGTGCCAGCAGCCCCGGGGTAGGGCCTGCGGGCGGGGAGCTGTTTTTT	CASSPGVGPAGGELFF
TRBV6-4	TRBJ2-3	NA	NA	TGTGCCAGCAGCCCGCGCGGCTCTAGCACAGATACGCAGTATTTT	CASSPRGSSTDTQYF
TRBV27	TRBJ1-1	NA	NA	TGTGCCAGCAGTTTGGTATATAACACTGAAGCTTTCTTT	CASSLVYNTEAFF
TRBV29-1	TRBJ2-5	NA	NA	TGCAGCGTTGCAGGGCCCTGGGAGACCCAGTACTTC	CSVAGPWETQYF
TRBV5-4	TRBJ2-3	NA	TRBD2	TGTGCCAGCAGCTTGGCCCTAACCGGGACTAGCGGGAGGGAAACGCAGTATTTT	CASSLALTGTSGRETQYF
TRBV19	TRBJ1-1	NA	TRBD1	TGTGCCACCGACAGGGGGGAATTCAGGAACACTGAAGCTTTCTTT	CATDRGEFRNTEAFF
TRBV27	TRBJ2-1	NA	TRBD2	TGTGCCACCCAGCGGGGCCCATACAATGAGCAGTTCTTC	CATQRGPYNEQFF
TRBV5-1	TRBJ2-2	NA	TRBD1	TGCGCCAGCACGGGACAGGGGGCCTCCGGGGAGCTGTTTTTT	CASTGQGASGELFF
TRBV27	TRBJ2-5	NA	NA	TGTGCCAGCACGGTGGACTATCGGGGGGCGGGAGCCCGGGGGACCCAGTACTTC	CASTVDYRGAGARGTQYF
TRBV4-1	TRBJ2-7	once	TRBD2	TGCGCCAGCAGCCAGGCAACTAGCGGGGCTGTCTCCTACGAGCAGTACTTC	CASSQATSGAVSYEQYF
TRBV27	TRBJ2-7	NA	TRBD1	TGTGCCAGCAGTGCCCAGGGACAGGGAGGGTACGAGCAGTACTTC	CASSAQGQGGYEQYF
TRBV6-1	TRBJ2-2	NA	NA	TGTGCCAGCAGTGAATTACCCTGGGGTTCTCACTCCGGAACCGGGGAGCTGTTTTTT	CASSELPWGSHSGTGELFF
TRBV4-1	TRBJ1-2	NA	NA	TGCGCCAGCAGCCATCCTCCGGGCGGAGCCTATGGCTACACCTTC	CASSHPPGGAYGYTF
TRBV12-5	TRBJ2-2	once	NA	TGTGCTAGTGGTTCACGAATGAACACCGGGGAGCTGTTTTTT	CASGSRMNTGELFF
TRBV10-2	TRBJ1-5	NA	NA	TGCGCCAGCAGTTACACAGGGTTGGACAATCAGCCCCAGCATTTT	CASSYTGLDNQPQHF
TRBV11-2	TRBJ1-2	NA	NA	TGTGCCAGCAGCTTTCGGGGGGGCTACACCTTC	CASSFRGGYTF
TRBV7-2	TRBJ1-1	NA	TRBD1	TGTGCCAGCAGCGCCCGGACAGGGCTGAACACTGAAGCTTTCTTT	CASSARTGLNTEAFF
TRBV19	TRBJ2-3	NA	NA	TGTGCCAGTAGTATTACCGACAGCACAGATACGCAGTATTTT	CASSITDSTDTQYF
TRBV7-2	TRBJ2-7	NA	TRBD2	TGTGCCAGCAGCTCCGGACTAGCGGGAGAGCTATCCTACGAGCAGTACTTC	CASSSGLAGELSYEQYF
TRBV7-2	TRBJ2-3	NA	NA	TGTGCCAGCAGCAGGGGACTGTATACGCAGTATTTT	CASSRGLYTQYF